This T cell receptor beta chain was sequenced in a study of long-term antiretroviral therapy in people with HIV. As for the study in general: The 2015 immediate-ART recommendation was preceded by the earliest samples by about a decade.

With respect to this clone: Its target is unknown.

Study-wide results and limits: HIV repertoires spanned tighter CDR3 length ranges than controls did. Gathering of blood took place between 2004 and 2017, possibly under older ART regimens. Subsequent to ART, diversity was augmented yet persisted below that of transplant donor controls.

The assay, immunoSEQ v3.0, was run at survey level. Method: immunoSEQ multiplex PCR; TCRdb's copy keeps in-frame clones and lacks some. The sample has some 28,000 clones; more than 85% are singletons. The receptor comes from a man aged 35-49 years with HIV. Sequencing used unsorted PBMCs, obtained 6.2 years after starting antiretroviral therapy.

DNA of the CDR3: TGTGCCAGCAGCAAGACTAGCGGGGGAACCTCGAGCTCCTACAATGAGCAGTTCTTC. This codes for CASSKTSGGTSSSYNEQFF. The gene calls are TRBV7-2 and TRBJ2-1, with 12 bases aligning to TRBD2. J gave up 0 bases and V 5 bases, and 11 bases lay outside the gene matches. This CDR3 has 19 amino acids. Germline values: CDR1 SGHTA, CDR2 FQGNSA.